This TCR beta chain was retrieved from a study of cytomegalovirus exposure and HLA in healthy donors listed by TCRdb under 2017. About the full investigation: In an earlier analysis of some 550 of the donors, 276 Gb of sequence data and just under 120 million unique TCR beta sequences from roughly 200 million T cells were reported. All discovery cohort repertoires had been generated using a single sequencing platform. Because of strong linkage in the cohort, a few DR-DQ haplotypes were treated as single units for association and clustering. About 280 gigabases of sequencing data and 70 million to 100 million unique TCR sequences made up an early release that covered about 640 HLA-typed donors. High-throughput TCR immunosequencing, statistical association of individual TCRs with disease status, and machine learning were combined to predict cytomegalovirus infection status. Typing coverage varied by locus: roughly 620-640 donors for A, B, C, DRB1 and DQB1; approximately 520 for DQA1; more than 600 for DPA1; 450 to 480 for DPB1. Donor age, sex, ethnicity and CMV serostatus were compiled alongside the repertoire data. Besides the first cohort of some 670 subjects, a separate validation cohort made up of about 120 different subjects was used. The genetic ancestry cluster associated with self-reported Caucasian donors included over 80% of the roughly 400 genotyped donors. To decide whether each TCR beta V gene segment behaved as functional or pseudogenic, an earlier analysis of several hundred of the donors relied on high-throughput TCR beta sequencing. In a later genetic analysis, genome-wide SNP genotypes for about three fifths of the 666 donors were used, and that subset was treated as a discovery cohort. A later analysis re-analyzed previously published TCR beta repertoires from 550 to 700 donors and added high-resolution HLA genotyping to study TCR occurrence patterns. The study profiled the T cell repertoires of under 700 subjects by immunosequencing and related them to cytomegalovirus serostatus. The study aimed to test whether signatures of past pathogen exposure could be identified by cataloging public T cell receptors. On average, approximately 250,000 unique TCR beta nucleotide sequences were sequenced per donor among a few hundred genotyped donors of the cohort, with 15% to 20% of those sequences being non-productive. In the later analysis, no new phenotypic data were used to find candidate immune exposures; instead, reliance was placed on TCR beta sequences and their occurrence across donors. Both class I and class II loci were covered by HLA typing, at four-digit resolution. What the authors observed across the whole study: In a later analysis, the rate of TCR association differed among HLA loci, with DRB1 alleles having the most associated TCRs and HLA-C alleles having the fewest. The 87-base-pair reads could not distinguish some IMGT-functional V segments, including TRBV6-2 and TRBV6-3, so those segments were excluded. A cluster of highly shared sequence variants was judged likely to represent a technical artifact of the sequencing pipeline. The classifier was reported to diagnose cytomegalovirus status with high specificity and sensitivity in both the original and validation cohorts. In the study, 150 to 200 TCR beta chains were listed as associated with cytomegalovirus. An association between a missense DCLRE1C variant and V-gene and J-gene trimming of TCR beta chains was found in a later genetic analysis and replicated in an independent cohort. An earlier analysis of approximately 590 of the donors showed that most TCR beta V segments appeared in productive rearrangements either about 87% or about 30% of the time, which broadly matched IMGT annotations. According to a later analysis, parvovirus B19, influenza, CMV and Epstein-Barr virus appeared linked to several top co-occurrence clusters. In vitro tests confirmed that three of the cytomegalovirus-associated TCR beta chains recognize cytomegalovirus antigens. Most TCR sequences were seen in very few donors, while some public TCRs were found in many individuals. According to a later analysis, most CMV-associated TCR beta chains appeared to be HLA-restricted, and the HLA associations seemed to be driven largely by CMV exposure. Because counts were too low, seventeen rarely observed V segments, including chromosome 9 orphons, were left out of the earlier analysis of about 620 of the donors. Correlated functional status among segregating V segments might reflect linkage disequilibrium, but an unknown experimental factor could not be ruled out. Roughly uniform sequencing depth across donors was assumed in presence/absence analyses, although this assumption may not hold. In a later analysis, HLA-associated TCR beta chains showed more clonal expansion and lower generation probabilities than non-associated chains that were equally common. A later genetic analysis reported fewer N-insertions in productive TCRs among donors in an Asian-associated ancestry cluster than the approximately 670-donor mean. When HLA alleles, especially DR and DQ, strongly co-occurred, TCR associations were difficult to assign to individual alleles. The only immune exposure information available for the cohort was CMV serostatus. Only TCR beta chains were sequenced in this cohort, and the absence of alpha or paired-chain data limited detectable features. Because HLA typing was unavailable for some donors at each locus, only the typed subset was used in association tests. In a later analysis, some 17,000 TCR beta sequences were associated with specific HLA alleles at a false discovery rate of 0.05. A further reported finding was that TCR beta sequences accurately predicted the HLA-A and HLA-B alleles for most subjects in the first cohort. According to the authors, the approach could potentially be generalized to other disease states and immunological phenotypes.

The cohort consisted of 600 or so healthy bone marrow donors. At the time of sampling, all cohort members were nominally healthy, though unrecorded immune exposures were likely present. The donor tested CMV seropositive, placing the donor among the 289 seropositive members of the cohort. Every donor gave a peripheral blood sample, and the peripheral blood mononuclear cells from that sample were used for TCR beta sequencing. The Qiagen DNeasy Blood Extraction Kit was used to extract genomic DNA from the blood cell samples. The junction shows trimming of 3 bases on V and 7 bases on J, and the gene matches do not reach 11 bases of it. In the germline V gene (reference sequence), CDR1 corresponds to MNHEY and CDR2 to SMNVEV. Counted from cysteine to phenylalanine, this CDR3 has 15 amino acids. Only the CDR3 DNA stays, 45 bases, in frame from base 1. The method behind the library was the immunoSEQ multiplex PCR assay. The multiplex PCR relied on a mix of 60 forward primers for TCR Vbeta segments and 13 reverse primers for TCR Jbeta segments. Amplification of the CDR3 region of rearranged TCR beta genes was performed with a multiplex PCR assay on genomic DNA. Amplified TCR beta libraries were sequenced as 87-base-pair reads on the Illumina HiSeq System. Per the authors' processing: A later analysis counted some 74 million unique TCR beta chains across the 500 to 850 repertoires, and 9 million to 14 million of these chains were shared by at least two donors. Raw reads were error-corrected and collapsed into unique sequences by a nearest-neighbor algorithm in which closely related sequences were merged to remove PCR and sequencing errors. To assign V, D and J gene segments, CDR3 sequences were aligned to IMGT reference sequences. For a sequence to be retained, a match of at least six nucleotides was required to both a V gene segment and a J gene segment. A rearrangement counted as productive if the CDR3 had no stop codons and remained in frame with V and J, and every other rearrangement counted as non-productive. Following IMGT convention, CDR3 was defined as the stretch from the second conserved V-encoded cysteine up to the conserved J-encoded phenylalanine. The earlier analysis of about 560 of the donors excluded any sequence lacking an unambiguous match to a single V gene segment. In an earlier analysis of several hundred of the donors, a V segment was called functional when productive rearrangements were above 56.7%, and segregating when the standard deviation between donors exceeded 5%. A statistical classification framework was developed to diagnose cytomegalovirus status using the catalog of TCR beta chain sequences. A later analysis assigned V and J genes by comparing TCR nucleotide sequences with IMGT/GENE-DB human TR gene sequences. In a later analysis, CDR3 sequences and most-parsimonious VDJ recombination scenarios were assigned using the TCRdist pipeline. In a later analysis, every TCR beta chain was defined by the combination of its CDR3 amino acid sequence and its V-gene family, and reads without a unique V-gene family were dropped. As a way to deal with suspected cross-contamination and a sequencing artifact, a later analysis dropped more than 500 nucleotide sequences that were highly shared and had low generation probability. A later analysis calculated a clonal expansion index for each public chain from normalized within-repertoire ranks of inferred template counts. In a later analysis, generation probabilities were computed with a VDJ recombination model fitted to out-of-frame rearrangements, and the resulting probabilities were checked against IGoR. Hypergeometric tests were used in a later analysis to score TCR-TCR, TCR-HLA and TCR-CMV co-occurrence, with a repertoire-size bias correction applied to the TCR pairs. False discovery rates were estimated in a later analysis by permuting HLA or CMV assignments 20 times. A later analysis grouped co-occurring TCRs with DBSCAN, adding TCRdist sequence similarity when clustering within HLA-allele-positive subsets. Repertoires with fewer than 30,000 or more than 120,000 public chains, plus five repertoires with anomalous nucleotide sharing, were excluded from co-occurrence clustering. This immuneACCESS table, as held by TCRdb, lists in-frame sequences with V and J called but not all clones. Of the missing ones, under half trace to an unresolved V gene in checked studies; the others have no known cause. V and J calls and clone size are as listed in that table; D and trimming were resolved from the DNA. Across this sample there are approximately 180,000 clones, with 80% seen only once. 5.5% to 7.5% of the sample comes from the top ten.

Notes on this clone: No antigen is known for it. No much larger clone exists at a distance of one base, and base qualities are not known.

The clonotype was recovered from a man aged 25 to 40 in good health and CMV-seropositive. The chain is assembled from TRBV27 and TRBJ2-5, with 7 junctional bases fitting TRBD1. Sequencing was done on a sample of PBMCs. Here is the DNA: TGTGCCAGCAGTTTTCGGACAGGACCAAGCGGGACCCAGTACTTC. It translates as CASSFRTGPSGTQYF.